These T cell receptor beta chains were read from a single sample in a study of circulating and synovial CD4+ cells in juvenile arthritis. Clones were sequenced by immunoSEQ multiplex PCR, and TCRdb holds only the in-frame ones, with some missing. The table has about 3,200 clones, approximately 86% seen once; the top ten hold approximately 4%. The sequencing sample was made of CD4+ T cells from synovial fluid. The source is a human donor with juvenile idiopathic arthritis. CDR3s include the opening cysteine and the closing phenylalanine or tryptophan. Fields, in order: clone size, D gene, V gene, J gene, CDR3 DNA, CDR3 protein. D genes are given only for firm matches. Clone size is stated in some rows and not others, as once, few, many or a class when expanded.

.,.,TRBV6-1,TRBJ1-6,TGTGCCAGCACCCTGGCGGGGGGCGAAGGTTCACCCCTCCACTTT,CASTLAGGEGSPLHF
.,.,TRBV6-1,TRBJ1-1,TGTGCCAGTGGGGGGAGGAACACTGAAGCTTTCTTT,CASGGRNTEAFF
.,.,TRBV5-1,TRBJ1-2,TGCGCCAGCAGCCCTCGGGACATTAACTATGGCTACACCTTC,CASSPRDINYGYTF
.,TRBD1,TRBV6-6,TRBJ2-2,TGTGCCAGCTGGGACAGGGGATACACCGGGGAGCTGTTTTTT,CASWDRGYTGELFF
.,.,TRBV14,TRBJ2-7,TGTGCCAGCAGCCGCGGACTACCCTCCTACGAGCAGTACTTC,CASSRGLPSYEQYF
once,TRBD1,TRBV4-1,TRBJ1-2,TGCGCCAGCAGACCTCTTAACAGGGGAAACTATGGCTACACCTTC,CASRPLNRGNYGYTF
.,TRBD1,TRBV19,TRBJ1-1,TGTGCCAGTAGTACCTGGGACAGGGGGGTTACGAACACTGAAGCTTTCTTT,CASSTWDRGVTNTEAFF
.,.,TRBV29-1,TRBJ1-2,TGCAGCGTTGAAAGGACAAACTATGGCTACACCTTC,CSVERTNYGYTF
once,.,TRBV9,TRBJ1-6,TGTGCCAGCAGGCCGGCCGGCGGCTATTCACCCCTCCACTTT,CASRPAGGYSPLHF
.,.,TRBV28,TRBJ2-6,TGTGCCAGCAGTTTAGGGGGGAGAGTTGGTGGGGCCAACGTCCTGACTTTC,CASSLGGRVGGANVLTF
.,TRBD1,TRBV6-6,TRBJ1-6,TGTGCCAGCAGTCATTTACAGGGGAGTAATTCACCCCTCCACTTT,CASSHLQGSNSPLHF
.,.,TRBV4-1,TRBJ2-2,TGCGCCAGCAGCCAAGAGGCAGGGGTTTTGGGGGAGCTGTTTTTT,CASSQEAGVLGELFF
.,TRBD1,TRBV29-1,TRBJ2-2,TGCAGCGTCATAGACAGGGAGTACACCGGGGAGCTGTTTTTT,CSVIDREYTGELFF
.,.,TRBV6-1,TRBJ2-3,TGTGCCAGCAGATGGGGGGGCACAGATACGCAGTATTTT,CASRWGGTDTQYF
once,.,TRBV6-4,TRBJ2-7,TGTGCCAGCAGTGCTCCCCTCAGGAAGGCAGGACAGCACGAGCAGTACTTC,CASSAPLRKAGQHEQYF
.,TRBD1,TRBV11-2,TRBJ1-1,TGTGCCAGCAGCCCAACCGCGACAGGGATGAACACTGAAGCTTTCTTT,CASSPTATGMNTEAFF
once,TRBD1,TRBV5-5,TRBJ1-2,TGTGCCAGCAGCGCGGACAGGAGCAGTGGTAACTATGGCTACACCTTC,CASSADRSSGNYGYTF
.,.,TRBV7-2,TRBJ1-2,TGTGCCAGCAGCTTGATGACAGCTAACTATGGCTACACCTTC,CASSLMTANYGYTF
.,TRBD1,TRBV6-5,TRBJ1-2,TGTGCCAGCAGCCCAGGGGGCCCTATAGTTGGCTACACCTTC,CASSPGGPIVGYTF
.,.,TRBV18,TRBJ1-2,TGTGCCAGCTCACCCTCAGGGATCTGGAACTATGGCTACACCTTC,CASSPSGIWNYGYTF
few,.,TRBV19,TRBJ2-7,TGTGCCAGTAGTACGCGACTATCCACCCCCCCCTACGAGCAGTACTTC,CASSTRLSTPPYEQYF
.,.,TRBV5-1,TRBJ1-5,TGCGCCAGCAGCTTGGCCTCAGGGAATCAGCCCCAGCATTTT,CASSLASGNQPQHF
.,.,TRBV11-3,TRBJ2-7,TGTGCCAGCAGCAGCGGATCCGAGCAGTACTTC,CASSSGSEQYF
.,.,TRBV13,TRBJ2-1,TGTGCCAGCAGCTTTGAGCAGGGGCGCAATGAGCAGTTCTTC,CASSFEQGRNEQFF
.,.,TRBV28,TRBJ1-3,TGTGCCAGCAGTTTACAAGGGGCTGGAAACACCATATATTTT,CASSLQGAGNTIYF
few,TRBD2,TRBV6-1,TRBJ2-2,TGTGCCAGCGGACTAGCGGCGAACACCGGGGAGCTGTTTTTT,CASGLAANTGELFF
.,.,TRBV15,TRBJ2-7,TGTGCCACCAGCCATGGAGGGTACGAGCAGTACTTC,CATSHGGYEQYF
.,TRBD1,TRBV19,TRBJ1-1,TGTGCCAGTAGGTCATGGGGACAGGGTACTGAAGCTTTCTTT,CASRSWGQGTEAFF
.,.,TRBV14,TRBJ2-3,TGTGCCAGCAGGGGACTGGACTATACGCAGTATTTT,CASRGLDYTQYF
.,.,TRBV6-5,TRBJ2-3,TGTGCCAGCAGTTACTCTTGGGCGCGGGACACAGATACGCAGTATTTT,CASSYSWARDTDTQYF
.,.,TRBV11-1,TRBJ2-3,TGTGCCAGCAGCTTAGAAGGGGGACGCGGGGGCGGACGAGATACGCAGTATTTT,CASSLEGGRGGGRDTQYF
.,TRBD2,TRBV10-3,TRBJ2-3,TGTGCCATCAGTGGACTAGCGGGGGGCACAGATACGCAGTATTTT,CAISGLAGGTDTQYF
.,.,TRBV20-1,TRBJ2-7,TGCAGTGCTAGACCGGTCTACGAGCAGTACTTC,CSARPVYEQYF
few,.,TRBV7-9,TRBJ1-1,TGTGCCAGCAGCTTACGGGGAGGGTCAGGTAAATCGAACACTGAAGCTTTCTTT,CASSLRGGSGKSNTEAFF
.,TRBD1,TRBV5-1,TRBJ1-1,TGCGCCAGCAGCTCAGGACAGGCTGAAGCTTTCTTT,CASSSGQAEAFF
.,TRBD1,TRBV4-1,TRBJ2-7,TGCGCCAGCAGCCCTGGGACAGGTGCTATATACGAGCAGTACTTC,CASSPGTGAIYEQYF
.,TRBD1,TRBV19,TRBJ2-5,TGTGCCACCTCAACAGGGGGGGAGACCCAGTACTTC,CATSTGGETQYF
.,TRBD1,TRBV6-1,TRBJ2-2,TGTGCCAGCAGTTCCAGGACAGGCAACACCGGGGAGCTGTTTTTT,CASSSRTGNTGELFF
.,TRBD2,TRBV7-9,TRBJ2-7,TGTGCCAGCAGCTTAGGGGGGGGACTAGTTGGCTACGAGCAGTACTTC,CASSLGGGLVGYEQYF
.,TRBD1,TRBV7-8,TRBJ2-7,TGTGCCAGCAGCTTAACGACAGGGTCCGGCTACGAGCAGTACTTC,CASSLTTGSGYEQYF
once,.,TRBV2,TRBJ1-2,TGTGCCAGCAGTGAAGACAGGGTTGGCTACACCTTC,CASSEDRVGYTF
.,TRBD2,TRBV5-1,TRBJ2-3,TGCGCCAGCAGCTTAGGACTAGCTATAGATACGCAGTATTTT,CASSLGLAIDTQYF
.,.,TRBV5-4,TRBJ1-1,TGTGCCAGCAGCTACGGCACGACAGACACTGAAGCTTTCTTT,CASSYGTTDTEAFF
.,.,TRBV30,TRBJ1-4,TGTGCCTGGAGTGTAGGCGGGCAAGGAGGTGAAAAACTGTTTTTT,CAWSVGGQGGEKLFF
.,TRBD2,TRBV4-3,TRBJ2-3,TGCGCCAGCAGCCGAACAGACGGGACTAGTGCCACAGATACGCAGTATTTT,CASSRTDGTSATDTQYF
.,.,TRBV30,TRBJ2-5,TGTGCCTGGAGTAGCGGCGGAGAGACCCAGTACTTC,CAWSSGGETQYF
.,.,TRBV28,TRBJ1-4,TGTGCCAGCAGTGTTCCAGGGAAAACTAATGAAAAACTGTTTTTT,CASSVPGKTNEKLFF
once,TRBD1,TRBV7-9,TRBJ2-5,TGTGCCAGCAGACCTAGGGGGCTGGAGACCCAGTACTTC,CASRPRGLETQYF
.,TRBD2,TRBV4-3,TRBJ2-5,TGCGCCAGCAGCCAAGTACGGTTAGGAACTAGCGGGAACCCCCACCAAGAGACCCAGTACTTC,CASSQVRLGTSGNPHQETQYF
.,TRBD1,TRBV5-4,TRBJ1-1,TGTGCCAGCAGCCCGCAAACCGGGACAGTAGCTGAAGCTTTCTTT,CASSPQTGTVAEAFF
.,.,TRBV6-6,TRBJ2-3,TGTGCCAGCAGAGGGGGCACAGATACGCAGTATTTT,CASRGGTDTQYF
few,TRBD1,TRBV7-2,TRBJ2-1,TGTGCCAGCAGCTGGAACAGGGGACATGAGCAGTTCTTC,CASSWNRGHEQFF
once,TRBD1,TRBV7-9,TRBJ2-2,TGTGCCAGCAGCCTGGACAGGGGGCCAACCGGGGAGCTGTTTTTT,CASSLDRGPTGELFF
.,.,TRBV7-2,TRBJ2-5,TGTGCCAGCAGCTGGCTAGAGTCGGAGACCCAGTACTTC,CASSWLESETQYF